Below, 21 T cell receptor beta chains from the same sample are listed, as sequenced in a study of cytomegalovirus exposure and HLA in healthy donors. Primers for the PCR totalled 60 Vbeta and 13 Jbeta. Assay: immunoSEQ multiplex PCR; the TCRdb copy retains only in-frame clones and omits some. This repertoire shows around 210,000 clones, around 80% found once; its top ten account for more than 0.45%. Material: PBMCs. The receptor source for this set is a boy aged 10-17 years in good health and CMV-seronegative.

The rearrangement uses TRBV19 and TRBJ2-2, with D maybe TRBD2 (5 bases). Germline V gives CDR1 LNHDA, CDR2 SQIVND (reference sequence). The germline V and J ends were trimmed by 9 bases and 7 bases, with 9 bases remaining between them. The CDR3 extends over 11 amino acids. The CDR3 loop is CARRTHGELFF. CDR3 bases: TGTGCCAGGAGGACTCACGGGGAGCTGTTTTTT.

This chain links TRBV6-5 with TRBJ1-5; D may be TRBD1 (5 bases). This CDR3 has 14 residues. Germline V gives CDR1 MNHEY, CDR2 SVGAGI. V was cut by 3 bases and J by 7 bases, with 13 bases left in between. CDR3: CASSYTDTGQPQHF. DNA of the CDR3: TGTGCCAGCAGTTATACGGACACCGGACAGCCCCAGCATTTT.

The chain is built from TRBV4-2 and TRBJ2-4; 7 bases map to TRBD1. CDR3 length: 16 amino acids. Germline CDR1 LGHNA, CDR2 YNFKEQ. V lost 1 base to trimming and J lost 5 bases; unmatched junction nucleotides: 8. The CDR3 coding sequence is TGTGCCAGCAGCCAAGGGTTGACAGGGTTCGAAAACATTCAGTACTTC. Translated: CASSQGLTGFENIQYF.

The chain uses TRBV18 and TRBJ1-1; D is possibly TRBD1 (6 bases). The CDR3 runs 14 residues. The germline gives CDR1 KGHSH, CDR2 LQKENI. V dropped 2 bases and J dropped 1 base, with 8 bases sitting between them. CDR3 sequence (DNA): TGTGCCAGCTCACCAACGACAGGGAACACTGAAGCTTTCTTT. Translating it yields CASSPTTGNTEAFF. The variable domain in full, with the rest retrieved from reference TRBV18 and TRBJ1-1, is NAGVMQNPRHLVRRRGQEARLRCSPMKGHSHVYWYRQLPEEGLKFMVYLQKENIIDESGMPKERFSAEFPKEGPSILRIQQVVRGDSAAYFCASSPTTGNTEAFFGQGTRLTVV.

DNA for the CDR3: TGTGCCAGCAGCTTGGGCGGACTAGCGGACTCCTCCTACGAGCAGTACTTC. The encoded protein is CASSLGGLADSSYEQYF. The rearrangement links TRBV5-5 to TRBJ2-7; 10 nucleotides align to TRBD2. J gave up 0 bases and V 0 bases, and 6 bases lay outside the gene matches. This CDR3 has 17 residues. Germline V gives CDR1 SGHKS, CDR2 YYEKEE (reference sequence).

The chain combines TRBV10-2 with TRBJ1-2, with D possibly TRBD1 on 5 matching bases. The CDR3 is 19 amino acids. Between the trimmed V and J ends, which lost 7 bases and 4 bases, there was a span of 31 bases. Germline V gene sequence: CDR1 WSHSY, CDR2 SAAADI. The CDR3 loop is CASTVTDTWGSPAAYGYTF. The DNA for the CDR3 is TGCGCCAGCACCGTCACAGACACTTGGGGCAGCCCCGCCGCCTATGGCTACACCTTC.

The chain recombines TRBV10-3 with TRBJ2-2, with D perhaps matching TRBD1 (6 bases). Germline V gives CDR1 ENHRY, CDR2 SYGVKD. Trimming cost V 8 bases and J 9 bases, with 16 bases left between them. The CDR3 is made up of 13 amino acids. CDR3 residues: CAIGHRDPWELFF. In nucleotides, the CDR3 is TGTGCCATCGGTCACAGGGACCCCTGGGAGCTGTTTTTT.

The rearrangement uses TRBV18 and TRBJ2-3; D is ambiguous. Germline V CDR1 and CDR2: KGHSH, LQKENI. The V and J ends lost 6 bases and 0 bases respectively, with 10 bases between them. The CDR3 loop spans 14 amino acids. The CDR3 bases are TGTGCCAGCTCCACTAAGATAAGCACAGATACGCAGTATTTT. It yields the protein CASSTKISTDTQYF.

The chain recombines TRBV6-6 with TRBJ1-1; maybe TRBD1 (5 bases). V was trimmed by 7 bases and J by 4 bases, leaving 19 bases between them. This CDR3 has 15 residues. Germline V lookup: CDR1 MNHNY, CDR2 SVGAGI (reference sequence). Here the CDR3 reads CASIPIKGQGTEAFF. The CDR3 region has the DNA TGTGCCAGCATACCAATCAAGGGGCAGGGCACTGAAGCTTTCTTT.

The DNA of the CDR3 is TGCGCCAGCAGAGAGGGACAGGGGGCCCCCTCTGGGGCCAACGTCCTGACTTTC. This translates into CASREGQGAPSGANVLTF. This rearrangement joins TRBV5-1 to TRBJ2-6; TRBD1 matches at 12 bases. Germline CDR1 is SGHRS and CDR2 is YFSETQ. Losses at the gene ends were 5 bases for V and 0 bases for J; bases not matched to a gene: 6. The CDR3 runs 18 residues.

The CDR3 nucleotides read TGTGCCTTACTAGGGTTCCCGAGCAATCAGCCCCAGCATTTT. It encodes CALLGFPSNQPQHF. The chain employs TRBV7-6 and TRBJ1-5; no firm D call. Germline V gives CDR1 SGHVS, CDR2 FNYEAQ. V lost 11 bases to trimming and J lost 1 base, with 15 bases between them. The CDR3 length is 14 residues.

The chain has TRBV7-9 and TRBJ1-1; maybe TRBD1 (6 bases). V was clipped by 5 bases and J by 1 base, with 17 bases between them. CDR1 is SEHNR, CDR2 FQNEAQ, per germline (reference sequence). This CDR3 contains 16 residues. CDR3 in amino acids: CASSLYRDGPNTEAFF. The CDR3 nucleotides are TGTGCCAGCAGCCTCTACAGGGACGGGCCGAACACTGAAGCTTTCTTT.

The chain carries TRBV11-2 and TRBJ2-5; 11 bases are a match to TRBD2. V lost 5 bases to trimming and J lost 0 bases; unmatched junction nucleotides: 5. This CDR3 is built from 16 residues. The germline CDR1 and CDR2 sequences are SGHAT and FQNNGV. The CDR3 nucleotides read TGTGCCAGCAGCCGTCTAGCGGGGGGACACCAAGAGACCCAGTACTTC. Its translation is CASSRLAGGHQETQYF.

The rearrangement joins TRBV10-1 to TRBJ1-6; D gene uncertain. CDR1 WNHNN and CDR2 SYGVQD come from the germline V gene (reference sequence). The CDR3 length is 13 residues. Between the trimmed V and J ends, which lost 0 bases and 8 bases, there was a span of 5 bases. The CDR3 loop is CASSESTYSPLHF. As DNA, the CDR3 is TGCGCCAGCAGTGAGTCGACTTATTCACCCCTCCACTTT.

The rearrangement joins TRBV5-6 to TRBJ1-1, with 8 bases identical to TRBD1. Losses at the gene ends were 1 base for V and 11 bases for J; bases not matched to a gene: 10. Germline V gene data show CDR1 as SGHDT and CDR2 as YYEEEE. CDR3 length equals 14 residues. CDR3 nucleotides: TGTGCCAGCAGCTTGCACAGTCACAGGGGGGGGGCTTTCTTT. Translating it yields CASSLHSHRGGAFF.

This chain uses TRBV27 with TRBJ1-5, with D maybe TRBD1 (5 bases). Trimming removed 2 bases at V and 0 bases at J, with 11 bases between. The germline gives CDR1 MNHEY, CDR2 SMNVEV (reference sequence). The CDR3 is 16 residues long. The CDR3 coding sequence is TGTGCCAGCAGTTTAAGGGGCAGTTATAGCAATCAGCCCCAGCATTTT. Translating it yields CASSLRGSYSNQPQHF.

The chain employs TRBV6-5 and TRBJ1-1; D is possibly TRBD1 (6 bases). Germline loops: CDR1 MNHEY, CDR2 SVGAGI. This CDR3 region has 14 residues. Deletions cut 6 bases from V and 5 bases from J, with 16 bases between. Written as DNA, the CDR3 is TGTGCCAGCAGCTCCACAGGGCGAAGGACTGAAGCTTTCTTT. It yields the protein CASSSTGRRTEAFF.

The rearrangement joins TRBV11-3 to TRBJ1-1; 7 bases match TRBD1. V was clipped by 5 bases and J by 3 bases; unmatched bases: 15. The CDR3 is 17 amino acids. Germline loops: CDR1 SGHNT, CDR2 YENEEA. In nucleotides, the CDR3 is TGTGCCAGCAGCCCCCGGACAGGAGGATGGTTGGACACTGAAGCTTTCTTT. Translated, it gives CASSPRTGGWLDTEAFF.

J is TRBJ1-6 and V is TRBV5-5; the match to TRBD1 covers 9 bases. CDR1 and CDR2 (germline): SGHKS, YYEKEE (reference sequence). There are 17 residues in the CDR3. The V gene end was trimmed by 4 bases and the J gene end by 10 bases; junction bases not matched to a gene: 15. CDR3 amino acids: CASSRTGQGIYDSPLHF. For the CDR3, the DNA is TGTGCCAGCAGCCGGACCGGACAGGGGATCTATGACTCACCCCTCCACTTT.

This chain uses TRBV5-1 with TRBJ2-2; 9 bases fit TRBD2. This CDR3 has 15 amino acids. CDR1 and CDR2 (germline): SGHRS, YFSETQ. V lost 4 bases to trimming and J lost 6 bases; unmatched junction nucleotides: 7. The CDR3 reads CASSGPAGGPGELFF. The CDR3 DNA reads TGCGCCAGCAGCGGTCCAGCGGGGGGCCCCGGGGAGCTGTTTTTT.

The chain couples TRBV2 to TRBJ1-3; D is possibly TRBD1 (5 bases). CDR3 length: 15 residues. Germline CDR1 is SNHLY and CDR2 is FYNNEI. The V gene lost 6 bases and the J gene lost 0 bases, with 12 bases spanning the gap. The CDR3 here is CASSGQGASGNTIYF. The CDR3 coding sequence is TGTGCCAGCAGCGGTCAGGGTGCCTCTGGAAACACCATATATTTT. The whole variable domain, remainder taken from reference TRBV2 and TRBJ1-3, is EPEVTQTPSHQVTQMGQEVILRCVPISNHLYFYWYRQILGQKVEFLVSFYNNEISEKSEIFDDQFSVERPDGSNFTLKIRSTKLEDSAMYFCASSGQGASGNTIYFGEGSWLTVV.